The clone carrying this TCR beta chain has only a few counts. This entry belongs to a study of T cell repertoires in cytomegalovirus infection. One entry per CDR3 protein, called by TCRdb with MiXCR from the reads. The sample consists of 300,000 to 400,000 distinct CDR3 sequences, approximately 9.5% of them appearing once. V was pared by 8 bases and J by 6 bases, with 12 bases of the junction left unmatched. Germline V gives CDR1 MDHEN, CDR2 SYDVKM. There are 14 residues in the CDR3. This TCR was sampled from a human donor in good health (CMV status not recorded). Some clones in this sample may be carry-over from other donors' samples. Source material: PBMCs. The chain uses TRBV28 and TRBJ1-2; 7 bases are a match to TRBD1. Here the CDR3 reads CASYGRGPRNGYTF. The CDR3 DNA sequence: TGTGCCAGCTACGGGAGGGGGCCGCGCAATGGCTACACCTTC.